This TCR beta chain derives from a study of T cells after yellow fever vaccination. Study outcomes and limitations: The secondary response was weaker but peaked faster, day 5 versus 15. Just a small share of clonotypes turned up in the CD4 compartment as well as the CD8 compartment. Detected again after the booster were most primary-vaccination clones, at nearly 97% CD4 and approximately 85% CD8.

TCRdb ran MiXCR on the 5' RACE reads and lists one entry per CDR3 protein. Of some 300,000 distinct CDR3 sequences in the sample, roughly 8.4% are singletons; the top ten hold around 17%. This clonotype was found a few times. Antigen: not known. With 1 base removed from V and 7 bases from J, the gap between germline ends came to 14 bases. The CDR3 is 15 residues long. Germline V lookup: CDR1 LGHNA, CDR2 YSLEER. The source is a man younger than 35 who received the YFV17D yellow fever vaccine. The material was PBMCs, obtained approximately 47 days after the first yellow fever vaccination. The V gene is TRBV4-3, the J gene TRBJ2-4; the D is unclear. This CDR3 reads CASSQGTGPGNIQYF. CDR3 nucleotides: TGCGCCAGCAGCCAAGGGACCGGGCCTGGGAACATTCAGTACTTC.